This note documents a single T cell receptor beta chain sequence. One entry per CDR3 protein results from TCRdb running MiXCR on the RT-PCR reads. The sample contains approximately 720,000 distinct CDR3 sequences, approximately 14% of which appear only once. CDR3 length: 16 amino acids. The V gene end was trimmed by 0 bases and the J gene end by 4 bases; junction bases not matched to a gene: 7. Germline lookup yields CDR1 LGHNA and CDR2 YNFKEQ. The material sequenced was memory CD4+ T cells from blood. The clonotype was recovered from a female donor in good health, serving as a healthy control. The chain links TRBV4-2 to TRBJ1-1, with 8 bases identical to TRBD1. CDR3 region: CASSQEASGGFTEAFF. The CDR3 DNA follows: TGTGCCAGCAGCCAAGAGGCGTCAGGGGGCTTCACTGAAGCTTTCTTT.